This TCR beta chain was documented in a study of blood T cells in healthy people across ages. The second PCR ran about 6 to 11 cycles with a sample-barcoded 5' primer and J-beta primers. TCRdb used MiXCR to reprocess the 5' RACE reads, holding one entry per CDR3 protein. The top ten clones hold about 2.9% of a sample with approximately 780,000 distinct CDR3 sequences, roughly 25% of them seen once. Germline lookup yields CDR1 MNHEY and CDR2 SVGAGI. This CDR3 contains 15 residues. The V end was cut by 0 bases, the J end by 2 bases, with 11 bases between. The table lists this clonotype with a count of one. This sample was also put to use in a study of T cells of mothers and their children. That source notes: With unrelated pairs as the comparison, related mother-child pairs had a slightly higher overlap that was not significant.

Sample: blood. The V call is TRBV6-5, the J call TRBJ2-7, with D hard to call. This sequence was found in a boy younger than 18 in good health. CDR3 in amino acids: CASSYSNYRTYEQYF. CDR3 DNA sequence: TGTGCCAGCAGTTACTCGAATTACAGAACCTACGAGCAGTACTTC.